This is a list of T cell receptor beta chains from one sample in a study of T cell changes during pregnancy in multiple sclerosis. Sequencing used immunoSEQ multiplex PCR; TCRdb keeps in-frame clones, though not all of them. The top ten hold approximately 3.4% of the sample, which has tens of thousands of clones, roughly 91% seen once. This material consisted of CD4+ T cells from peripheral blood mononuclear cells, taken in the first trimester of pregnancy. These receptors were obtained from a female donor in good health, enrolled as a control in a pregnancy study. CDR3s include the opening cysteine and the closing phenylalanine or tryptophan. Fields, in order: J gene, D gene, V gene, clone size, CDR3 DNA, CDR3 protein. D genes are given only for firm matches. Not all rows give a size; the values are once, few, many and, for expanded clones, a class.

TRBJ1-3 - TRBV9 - TGTGCCAGCAGCGTAGGATCGGTAAACACCATATATTTT CASSVGSVNTIYF
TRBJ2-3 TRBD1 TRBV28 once TGTGCCAGCAACTCGAGGGGGACAGGACTCACAGATACGCAGTATTTT CASNSRGTGLTDTQYF
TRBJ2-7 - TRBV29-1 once TGCAGCGTAAGAAGGGACTGGAATTACGAGCAGTACTTC CSVRRDWNYEQYF
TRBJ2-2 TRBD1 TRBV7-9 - TGTGCCAGCAGCCCCCCGGGACAGGGTATGACCGGGGAGCTGTTTTTT CASSPPGQGMTGELFF
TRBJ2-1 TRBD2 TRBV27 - TGTGCCAGCAGCTCCGGGACTAGCTCATACAATGAGCAGTTCTTC CASSSGTSSYNEQFF
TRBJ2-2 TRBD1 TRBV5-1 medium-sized TGCGCCAGCAGCTCTGACAGGGGAGGCACCGGGGAGCTGTTTTTT CASSSDRGGTGELFF
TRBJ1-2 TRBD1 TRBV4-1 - TGCGCCAGCAGCCAAGACAGGGGGTCGGCTACTAACTATGGCTACACCTTC CASSQDRGSATNYGYTF
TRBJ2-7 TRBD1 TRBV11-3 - TGTGCCAGCAGCTTAGCGGACAGGGTCCACGAGCAGTACTTC CASSLADRVHEQYF
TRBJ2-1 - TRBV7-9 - TGTGCCAGCAGCCCCCCACGCGGGACCGCCTACAATGAGCAGTTCTTC CASSPPRGTAYNEQFF
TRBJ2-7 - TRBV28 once TGTGCCAGCAGTTTCCGGTACTCCTACGAGCAGTACTTC CASSFRYSYEQYF
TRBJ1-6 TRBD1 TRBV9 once TGTGCCAGCAGCCGACAGTCCGGACAGGGAGATAATTCACCCCTCCACTTT CASSRQSGQGDNSPLHF
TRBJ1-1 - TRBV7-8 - TGTGCCAGCAGCTATCAGGTGGACACTGAAGCTTTCTTT CASSYQVDTEAFF
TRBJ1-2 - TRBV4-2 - TGTGCCAGCAGCCAAGCTACGGACTCGTATGGCTACACCTTC CASSQATDSYGYTF
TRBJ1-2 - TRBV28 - TGTGCCAGCAGTTCCCCCTTGGGGGGGGGCAACTATGGCTACACCTTC CASSSPLGGGNYGYTF
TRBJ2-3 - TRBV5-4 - TGTGCCAGCAGCTCGGAGGGGGCTCTACAGTATTTT CASSSEGALQYF
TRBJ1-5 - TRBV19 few TGTGCCAGTAGCAAATTTACAGGGTTAAATCAGCCCCAGCATTTT CASSKFTGLNQPQHF
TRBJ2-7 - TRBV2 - TGTGCCAGCAAGGAGACGCCAGCCTCCTACGAGCAGTACTTC CASKETPASYEQYF
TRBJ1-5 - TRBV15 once TGTGCCACCAGCAGAGAGGGGTGGGGGCAGGAGGATCAGCCCCAGCATTTT CATSREGWGQEDQPQHF
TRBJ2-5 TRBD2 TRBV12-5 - TGTGCTAGTGGTTTGGTCAAGCGGGAGGGCCGGGTGAGGGGGTACTTC CASGLVKREGRVRGYF
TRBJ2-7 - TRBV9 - TGTGCCAGCAGCGAGTCCCCCAGGTACGAGCAGTACTTC CASSESPRYEQYF
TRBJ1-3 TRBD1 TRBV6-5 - TGTGCCAGCAGTAACAGGGGGGCGCGCGGAAACACCATATATTTT CASSNRGARGNTIYF
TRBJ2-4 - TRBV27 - TGTGCCAGCAGTCCCTTACAGGCCAAAAACATTCAGTACTTC CASSPLQAKNIQYF
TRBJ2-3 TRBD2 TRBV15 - TGTGCCACCAGCAGGTGGGAGGGGAGTGAAACAGATACGCAGTATTTT CATSRWEGSETDTQYF
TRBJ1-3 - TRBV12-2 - TGTGCAAGTCGCTTAGTCGTGGGCCTTACCTCTGGAAACACCATATATTTT CASRLVVGLTSGNTIYF
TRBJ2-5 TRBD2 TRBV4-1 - TGCGCCAGCAGCCAAGTCAGGACTAGCGGGGGGGGCCGGCGGGAGACCCAGTACTTC CASSQVRTSGGGRRETQYF
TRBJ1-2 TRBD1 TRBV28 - TGTGCCAGCAGTTCGGGGGCGCGGGGACAGGGTGGCTACACCTTC CASSSGARGQGGYTF
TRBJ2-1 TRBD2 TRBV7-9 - TGTGCCAGCAGCACCCGGACTAGCGGGAGAGTGCGCTACAATGAGCAGTTCTTC CASSTRTSGRVRYNEQFF
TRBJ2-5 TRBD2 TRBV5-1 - TGCGCCAGCAGCTTGGCCGGGACTAGCGTTCCGGAGACCCAGTACTTC CASSLAGTSVPETQYF
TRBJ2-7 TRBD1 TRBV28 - TGTGCCAGCAGTTTACTCACAGGGGCCCCCTACGAGCAGTACTTC CASSLLTGAPYEQYF
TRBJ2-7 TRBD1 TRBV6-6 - TGTGCCAGCAGTTACTCGACAGGGGGCTACGAGCAGTACTTC CASSYSTGGYEQYF
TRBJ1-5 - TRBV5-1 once TGCGCCAGCAGCCTGGGACAAAATCAGCCCCAGCATTTT CASSLGQNQPQHF
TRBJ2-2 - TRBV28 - TGTGCCAGCGTTAGACACTCGAACACCGGGGAGCTGTTTTTT CASVRHSNTGELFF
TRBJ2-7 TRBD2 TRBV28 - TGTGCCAGCAGTTATCTAGCGCGGGAGACAGACGAGCAGTACTTC CASSYLARETDEQYF
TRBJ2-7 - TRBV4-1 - TGCGCCAGCAGCCAGCTCGGGGAGTCCTACGAGCAGTACTTC CASSQLGESYEQYF
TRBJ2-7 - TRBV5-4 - TGTGCCAGCAGCTTGGAATCCACAGCCTCCTACGAGCAGTACTTC CASSLESTASYEQYF
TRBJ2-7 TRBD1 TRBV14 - TGTGCCAGCAGCCACCCGGGACAGGGCTACGAGCAGTACTTC CASSHPGQGYEQYF
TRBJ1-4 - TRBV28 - TGTGCCAGCAGCCCCTTGGACAGCTCATACAATGAAAAACTGTTTTTT CASSPLDSSYNEKLFF
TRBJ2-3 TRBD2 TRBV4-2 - TGTGCCAGCAGCCCCCTGACTAGCGGGGACACAGATACGCAGTATTTT CASSPLTSGDTDTQYF
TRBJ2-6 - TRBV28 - TGTGCCAGCAGTTCCCACTCTGGGGCCAACGTCCTGACTTTC CASSSHSGANVLTF
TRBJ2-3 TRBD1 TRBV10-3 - TGTGCCACCGGCCCGGGTAGGGGGCACACAGATACGCAGTATTTT CATGPGRGHTDTQYF
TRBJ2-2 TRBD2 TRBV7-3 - TGTGCCAGCAGCTTAAGGTCGATAGCGGGAGGGCCTGCCGGGGAGCTGTTTTTT CASSLRSIAGGPAGELFF
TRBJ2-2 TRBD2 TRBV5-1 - TGCGCCAGTAACTTAATGACTAGCGGGAGAAACCGCGGGGAGCTGTTTTTT CASNLMTSGRNRGELFF
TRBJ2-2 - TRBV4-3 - TGCGCCAGCAGCCAAGCCCCGGGAAGCACCGGGGAGCTGTTTTTT CASSQAPGSTGELFF
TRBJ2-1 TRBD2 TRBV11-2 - TGTGCCAGCAGCCCCCTAGCGGGAACCTTCTACAATGAGCAGTTCTTC CASSPLAGTFYNEQFF